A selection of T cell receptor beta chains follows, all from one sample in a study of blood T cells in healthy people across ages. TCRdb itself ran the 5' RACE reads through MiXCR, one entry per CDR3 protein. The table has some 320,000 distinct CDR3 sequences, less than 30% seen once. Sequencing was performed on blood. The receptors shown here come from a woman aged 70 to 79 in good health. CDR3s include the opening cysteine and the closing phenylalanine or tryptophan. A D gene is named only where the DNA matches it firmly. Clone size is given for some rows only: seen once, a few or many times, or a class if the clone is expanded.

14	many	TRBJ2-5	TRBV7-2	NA	TGTGCCAGCAGCTTAGAAAGTATAGGCGGGACCCAGTACTTC	CASSLESIGGTQYF
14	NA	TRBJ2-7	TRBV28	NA	TGTGCCAGCAGTTTACTAGCCAGATTCCACGAGCAGTACTTC	CASSLLARFHEQYF
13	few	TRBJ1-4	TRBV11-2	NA	TGTGCCAGCAGCCTGAGGACTAATGAAAAACTGTTTTTT	CASSLRTNEKLFF
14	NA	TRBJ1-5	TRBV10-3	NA	TGTGCCATCAGTCCAGGGACCCTCAATCAGCCCCAGCATTTT	CAISPGTLNQPQHF
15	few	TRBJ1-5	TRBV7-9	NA	TGTGCCAGCAGCTTAGGGGACACCTTGTACCAGCCCCAGCATTTT	CASSLGDTLYQPQHF
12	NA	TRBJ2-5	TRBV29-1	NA	TGCAGCGTTGATTTAACCGGGGAGACCCAGTACTTC	CSVDLTGETQYF
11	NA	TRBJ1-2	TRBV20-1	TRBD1	TGCAGTGCGCCGCAGGGGGATGGCTACACCTTC	CSAPQGDGYTF
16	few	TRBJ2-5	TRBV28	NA	TGTGCCAGCAGTTTCTTCCCGGCAGGGGAGAGGGAGACCCAGTACTTC	CASSFFPAGERETQYF
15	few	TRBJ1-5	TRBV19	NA	TGTGCCAGTAGTATCGAGGGGAATAGCAATCAGCCCCAGCATTTT	CASSIEGNSNQPQHF
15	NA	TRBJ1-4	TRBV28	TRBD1	TGTGCCAGCAGTGCCAAAGGGACAGGTCGTGAAAAACTGTTTTTT	CASSAKGTGREKLFF
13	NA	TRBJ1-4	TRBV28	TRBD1	TGTGCCAGCCGGACAGGGCAGCATGAAAAACTGTTTTTT	CASRTGQHEKLFF
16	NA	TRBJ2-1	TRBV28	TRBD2	TGTGCCAGCAGCCCAGTCGGGAGGCGGGAGAGGGATGAGCAGCTCTTC	CASSPVGRRERDEQLF
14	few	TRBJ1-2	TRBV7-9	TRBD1	TGTGCCAGCAGCTTAGACCTCAGGGGGCGTGGCTACACCTTC	CASSLDLRGRGYTF
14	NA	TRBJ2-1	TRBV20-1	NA	TGCAGTGCATTCTCCCCCCAGGGGCGCAATGAGCAGTTCTTC	CSAFSPQGRNEQFF
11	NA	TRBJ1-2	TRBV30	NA	TGTGCCTGGAGTGACAACTATGGCTACACCTTC	CAWSDNYGYTF
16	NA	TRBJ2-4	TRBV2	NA	TGTGCCAGCAGTGAAGCGCGTACCCTAGCCAAAAACATTCAGTACTTC	CASSEARTLAKNIQYF
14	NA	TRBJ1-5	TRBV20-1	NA	TGCAGTGCTGGGGACGGTAGGGCGGGTCAGCCCCAGCATTTT	CSAGDGRAGQPQHF
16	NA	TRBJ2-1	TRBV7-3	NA	TGTGCCAGCAGCTTAACAGTCGGACTAAGGTACAATGAGCAGTTCTTC	CASSLTVGLRYNEQFF
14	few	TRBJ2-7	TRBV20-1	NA	TGCAGTGCTAGGGGGGTGGACAACTCCTACGAGCAGTACTTC	CSARGVDNSYEQYF
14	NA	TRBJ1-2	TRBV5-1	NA	TGCGCCAGCAGCTTGGGGACAGCCACCTATGGCTACACCTTC	CASSLGTATYGYTF
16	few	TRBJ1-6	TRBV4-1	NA	TGCGCCAGCAGCCAAGATCTGCGGGCCCCAGCGGCACCCCTCCACTTT	CASSQDLRAPAAPLHF
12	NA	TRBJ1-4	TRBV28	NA	TGTGCCAGCAAAAGCATCGGTGAAAAACTGTTTTTT	CASKSIGEKLFF
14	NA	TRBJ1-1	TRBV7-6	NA	TGTGCCAGCAGCTCGACAGGTATGAACACTGAAGCTTTCTTT	CASSSTGMNTEAFF
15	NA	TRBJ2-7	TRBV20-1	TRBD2	TGCAGTGCTTTCCTTACTAGCGGGGCCCGCTACGAGCAGTACTTC	CSAFLTSGARYEQYF
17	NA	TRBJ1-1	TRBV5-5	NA	TGTGCCAGCAGCCCCGGAAATCGAAAGCCAGGGATTACTGAAGCTTTCTTT	CASSPGNRKPGITEAFF
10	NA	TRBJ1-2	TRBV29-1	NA	TGCAGCGTTGATAGGGGTGGCTACACCTTC	CSVDRGGYTF
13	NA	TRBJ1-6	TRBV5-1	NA	TGCGCCAGCAGCTTGGGCTATAATTCACCCCTCCACTTT	CASSLGYNSPLHF
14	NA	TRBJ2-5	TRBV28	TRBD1	TGTGCCAGCAGTTTGCCAGGGGGCACAGAGACCCAGTACTTC	CASSLPGGTETQYF
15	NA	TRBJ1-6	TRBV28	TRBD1	TGTGCCAGCAGCTTGGGGACAGCGGGGAATTCACCCCTCCACTTT	CASSLGTAGNSPLHF
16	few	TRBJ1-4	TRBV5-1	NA	TGCGCCAGCAGCTTGGGCGGGAGCGCAACTAATGAAAAACTGTTTTTT	CASSLGGSATNEKLFF
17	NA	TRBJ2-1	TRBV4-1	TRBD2	TGCGCCAGCAGCCAACGGACTAGCGGGAGGGCCTTGGATGAGCAGTTCTTC	CASSQRTSGRALDEQFF
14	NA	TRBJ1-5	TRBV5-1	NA	TGCGCCCGCAGCTTGGACCCCCTTAATCGGCCCCAGCATTTT	CARSLDPLNRPQHF
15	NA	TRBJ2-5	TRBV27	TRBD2	TGTGCCAGCAGTTTATGGTCTAGCGGACAAGAGACCCAGTACTTC	CASSLWSSGQETQYF
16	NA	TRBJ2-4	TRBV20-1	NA	TGCAGTGCTAGCAGGGATCGGCTTGCTCCCAAAAACATTCAGTACTTC	CSASRDRLAPKNIQYF
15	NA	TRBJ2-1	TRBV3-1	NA	TGTGCCAGCAGCCCGCGGGTAGAAGGGAGCTCTGAGCAGTTCTTC	CASSPRVEGSSEQFF
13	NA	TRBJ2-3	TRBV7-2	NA	TGTGCCAGCAGCATGAGGGACGGGCAGCCCCAGTATTTT	CASSMRDGQPQYF
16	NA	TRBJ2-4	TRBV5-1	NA	TGCGCCAGCAGCTTGGGGGAGGAGAGCTCCAAAAACATTCAGTACTTC	CASSLGEESSKNIQYF
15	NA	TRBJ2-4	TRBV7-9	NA	TGTGCCAGCAGCTTACTCAGGGCTGGCAAAAACATTCAGTACTTC	CASSLLRAGKNIQYF
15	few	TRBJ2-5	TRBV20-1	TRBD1	TGCAGTGCGCCGAGAAACAGGGGGTGGGGAGAGACCCAGTACTTC	CSAPRNRGWGETQYF
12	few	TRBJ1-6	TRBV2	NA	TGTGCCAGCCGCGAGGGTATCTCACCCCTCCACTTT	CASREGISPLHF
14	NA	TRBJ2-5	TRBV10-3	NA	TGTGCCATCAGTGAGTTCGCAGGGCAAGAGACCCAGTACTTC	CAISEFAGQETQYF
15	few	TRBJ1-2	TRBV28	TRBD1	TGTGCCAGCAGTTTCCCGGGACAGCCGTTAAGTGGCTACACCTTC	CASSFPGQPLSGYTF
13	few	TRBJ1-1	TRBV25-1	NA	TGTGCCAGCAGGCCCACTTCGAACACTGAAGCTTTCTTT	CASRPTSNTEAFF
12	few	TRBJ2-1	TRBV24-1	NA	TGTGCCACCAGTGTCCAGGGGTGGGAGCAGTTCTTC	CATSVQGWEQFF
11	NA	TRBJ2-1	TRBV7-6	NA	TGTGCCAGCAGCGAAAGTTATGAGCAGTTCTTC	CASSESYEQFF
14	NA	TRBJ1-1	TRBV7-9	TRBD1	TGTGCCAGCAGCTTCCGGACAGGCGGGGCTGAAGCTTTCTTT	CASSFRTGGAEAFF
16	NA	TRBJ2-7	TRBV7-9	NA	TGTGCCAGCAGCTTAGGGTCTTCAGCGGTACCTTACGAGCAGTACTTC	CASSLGSSAVPYEQYF
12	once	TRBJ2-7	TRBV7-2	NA	TGTGCCAGCAGTTCTTCTCTATCCGAGCAGTACTTC	CASSSSLSEQYF
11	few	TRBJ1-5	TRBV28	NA	TGTGCCAGCAGCTTAAATCAGCCCCAGCATTTT	CASSLNQPQHF
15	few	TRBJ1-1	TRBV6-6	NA	TGTGCCAGCAGTTTCCTCGCACCTGAGGGAACTGAAGCTTTCTTT	CASSFLAPEGTEAFF
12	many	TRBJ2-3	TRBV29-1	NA	TGCAGCGTTGATCCTAGCACAGATACGCAGTATTTT	CSVDPSTDTQYF
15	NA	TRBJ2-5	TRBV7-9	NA	TGTGCCAGCAGCGCCGAGGGGGGATCTCAAGAGACCCAGTACTTC	CASSAEGGSQETQYF
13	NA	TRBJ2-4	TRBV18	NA	TGTGCCAGCTCACCACAGGGTCCAGACATTCAGTACTTC	CASSPQGPDIQYF
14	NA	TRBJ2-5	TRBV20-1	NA	TGCAGTGCGATCGGGCCCCTTACGCAAGAGACCCAGTACTTC	CSAIGPLTQETQYF
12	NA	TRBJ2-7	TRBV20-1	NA	TGCAGTGCTAGAGATTCGGATTACGAGCAGTACTTC	CSARDSDYEQYF